Described below is a single T cell receptor (beta chain) sequence and its context. What it recognizes is unknown. Cells were stimulated with CMV-infected fibroblast lysates at approximately 10 ug/mL. Responding CD4+ T cells were sorted by upregulation of both CD40 ligand and CD69. Donors had undetectable plasma HIV-1 RNA, under 50 copies/mL, for 4+ years. Donors had CD4+ T cell counts above 400 cells/uL and were CMV-seropositive. CD8+ T cells were removed from PBMCs prior to stimulation. The immunoSEQ assay was version 4, run in survey mode. Each sample used up to about 1 ug genomic DNA diluted to approximately 9 ng/uL. Here immunoSEQ multiplex PCR was the method, and the copy in TCRdb shows in-frame clones only, minus some. The repertoire holds fewer than 20,000 clones, with approximately 80% as singletons. The CDR3 totals 15 residues. The ends lost 6 bases at V and 3 bases at J; junction bases unmatched: 9. The germline V gene has CDR1 MNHEY and CDR2 SVGAGI.

The sample is drawn from a study of persistence of HIV-infected CD4 T cells. This sample comprised CD4+ T cells sorted from PBMCs after roughly 20-hour stimulation, obtained from a patient who received antiretroviral therapy. The chain is built from TRBV6-5 and TRBJ1-2; TRBD1 matches at 8 bases. The receptor comes from an adult man with HIV who was CMV-seropositive. CDR3 bases: TGTGCCAGCAGCCCCGGACTGACAGGGGACTATGGCTACACCTTC. It codes for CASSPGLTGDYGYTF.